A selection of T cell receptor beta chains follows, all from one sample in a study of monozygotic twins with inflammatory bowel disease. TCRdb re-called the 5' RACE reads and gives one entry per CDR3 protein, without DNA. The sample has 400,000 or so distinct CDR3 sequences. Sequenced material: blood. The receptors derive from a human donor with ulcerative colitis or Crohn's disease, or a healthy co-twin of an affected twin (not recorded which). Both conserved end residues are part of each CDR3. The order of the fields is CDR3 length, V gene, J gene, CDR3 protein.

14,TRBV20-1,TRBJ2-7,CSAFGGGTPYEQYF
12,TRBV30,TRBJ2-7,CAWSTTRGGQYF
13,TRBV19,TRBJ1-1,CASSQGLLLEAFF
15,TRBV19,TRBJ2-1,CASSGPGLPWNEQFF
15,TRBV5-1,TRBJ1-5,CASSLAGVLGQPQHF
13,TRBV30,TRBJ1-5,CAWSRGDNQPQHF
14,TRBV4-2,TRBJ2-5,CASSQRDRTLGQYF
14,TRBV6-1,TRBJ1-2,CASRRTGPDYGYTF
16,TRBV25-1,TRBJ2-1,CASSERWGNSYNEQFF
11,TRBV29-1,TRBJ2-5,CSVTSGETQYF
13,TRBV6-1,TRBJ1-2,CASSERGDYGYTF
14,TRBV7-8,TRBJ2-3,CASSWRGGTDTQYF
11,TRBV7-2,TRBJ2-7,CASSLFYEQYF
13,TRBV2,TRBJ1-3,CASVLQGGNTIYF
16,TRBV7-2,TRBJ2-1,CASSPLRLAGGNEQFF
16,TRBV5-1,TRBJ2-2,CASSRSGGPNTGELFF
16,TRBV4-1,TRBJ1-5,CASSHPPGGRNQPQHF
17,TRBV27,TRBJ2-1,CASSLRSSGVFYNEQFF
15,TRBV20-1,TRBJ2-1,CSASGAGRGYNEQFF
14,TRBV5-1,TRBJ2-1,CASSPPPQYNEQFF
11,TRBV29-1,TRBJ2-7,CSVGQIYEQYF
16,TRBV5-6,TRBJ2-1,CASSRGGPPFYNEQFF
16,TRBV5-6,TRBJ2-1,CASSLMGQGGDNEQFF
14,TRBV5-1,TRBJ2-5,CASSLGLAQETQYF
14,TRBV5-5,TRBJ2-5,CASSFGSVQETQYF
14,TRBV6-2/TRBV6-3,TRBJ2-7,CASGLGQAGYEQYF
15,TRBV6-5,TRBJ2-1,CASSYQRGGLYEQFF
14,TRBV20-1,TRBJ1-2,CSARGTGVTGGYTF
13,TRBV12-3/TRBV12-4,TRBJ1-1,CASCLSTGREAFF
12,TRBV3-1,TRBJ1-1,CASSQGQWGAFF
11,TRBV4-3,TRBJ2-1,CASQSGNEQFF
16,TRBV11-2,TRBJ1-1,CASSHLTGTMNTEAFF
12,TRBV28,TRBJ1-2,CASSLNRYGYTF
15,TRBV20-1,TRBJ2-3,CSARPGGGWGDTQYF
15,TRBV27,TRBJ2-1,CASSFVPSSYNEQFF
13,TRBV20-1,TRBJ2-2,CSATPDWSRELFF
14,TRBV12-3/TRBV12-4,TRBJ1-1,CASIPTGAVTEAFF
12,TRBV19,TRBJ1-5,CASRKGNQPQHF
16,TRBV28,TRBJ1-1,CASSVPPGQGGAEAFF
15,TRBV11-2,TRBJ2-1,CASSLIRGSYNEQFF
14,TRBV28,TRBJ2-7,CASSPAGGTYEQYF
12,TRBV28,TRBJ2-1,CASSFEVHEQFF
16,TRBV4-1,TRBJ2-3,CASSQDTTYLTDTQYF
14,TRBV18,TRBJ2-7,CASSPLGVSYEQYF
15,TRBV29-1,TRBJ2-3,CSVEGTPEGADTQYF
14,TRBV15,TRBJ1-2,CATRSFSGTSGYTF
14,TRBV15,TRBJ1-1,CATSGVWGNTEAFF
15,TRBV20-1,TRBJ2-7,CSASLLKQGRYEQYF
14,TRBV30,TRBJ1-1,CALHGGKGNTEAFF
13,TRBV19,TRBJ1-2,CASSMNVFEGYTF
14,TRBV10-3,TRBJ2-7,CAISLQGASYEQYF
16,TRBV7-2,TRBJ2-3,CASSLTSGLSTDTQYF